Listed here are 24 T cell receptor beta chains from one sample, sequenced in a study of technical replicates of blood from several donors. Libraries were prepared by immunoSEQ multiplex PCR; TCRdb keeps only in-frame clonotypes and omits some of them. The top ten clones hold around 0.21% of a sample with 99,000 or so clones, about 96% of them seen once. The material sequenced was T cells isolated from PBMCs. The origin of the receptors is a human donor in good health.

V and J are TRBV5-4 and TRBJ2-5, with TRBD2 identical over 9 bases. Trimming took 3 bases from V and 2 from J; bases not matched to a gene: 11. From germline, CDR1 is SGHNT and CDR2 YYREEE (reference sequence). The CDR3 sequence is 17 residues long. The CDR3 spells CASSYIPGLAVQETQYF. CDR3 in DNA: TGTGCCAGCAGCTATATTCCGGGACTAGCCGTACAAGAGACCCAGTACTTC.

V is TRBV9 and J is TRBJ2-5, with TRBD2 identical over 10 bases. The ends lost 0 bases at V and 5 bases at J; junction bases unmatched: 25. Germline lookup yields CDR1 SGDLS and CDR2 YYNGEE. This CDR3 is built from 22 residues. The CDR3 DNA follows: TGTGCCAGCAGCGTAGACAGGGTCTGGGTAGCGGGGGGTCTTGTGGGGCGGGAGACCCAGTACTTC. Translated, it gives CASSVDRVWVAGGLVGRETQYF.

This chain uses TRBV6-6 with TRBJ2-3, with 8 positions matching TRBD2. Germline V lookup: CDR1 MNHNY, CDR2 SVGAGI (reference sequence). This CDR3 spans 14 amino acids. The V and J ends lost 7 bases and 6 bases, in that order; junction bases with no gene match: 9. The CDR3 nucleotides read TGTGCCAGCATCGCGCGGGGGGCCGGGGATACGCAGTATTTT. It is translated as CASIARGAGDTQYF.

This chain joins TRBV27 and TRBJ2-1; 10 nucleotides align to TRBD1. The CDR3 loop spans 15 amino acids. V lost 5 bases, J lost 10 bases, and 11 bases stayed unmatched. Germline values: CDR1 MNHEY, CDR2 SMNVEV (reference sequence). The CDR3 DNA reads TGTGCCAGCAGTCTGATGGGACAGGGGTCGGGGGAGCAGTTCTTC. Its protein product is CASSLMGQGSGEQFF.

This rearrangement joins TRBV11-3 to TRBJ1-1; the match to TRBD1 covers 7 bases. Germline V gene sequence: CDR1 SGHNT, CDR2 YENEEA. CDR3 length equals 15 residues. After removal of 2 bases from V and 6 bases from J, the junction contained 9 bases not matched to a gene. The CDR3 region is CASSLPVKGASEAFF. DNA for the CDR3: TGTGCCAGCAGCTTACCGGTGAAGGGGGCATCTGAAGCTTTCTTT.

The rearrangement uses TRBV4-2 and TRBJ2-3; the D gene is possibly TRBD2 (6 bases). Germline CDR1 reads LGHNA; CDR2 reads YNFKEQ. The CDR3 totals 16 residues. V gave up 6 bases and J gave up 5 bases, with 21 bases separating them. CDR3 nucleotides: TGTGCCAGCAGGCCGAGCGGAGGGGTGTCGTTAGATACGCAGTATTTT. Its protein product is CASRPSGGVSLDTQYF.

This chain links TRBV30 with TRBJ1-5; D gene uncertain. This CDR3 contains 15 residues. Trimming took off 1 base at V and 3 bases at J, with 13 bases between the two ends. Per the germline V gene, CDR1 is GTSNPN and CDR2 is SVGIG (reference sequence). The CDR3 sequence is CAWSGGEIDNQPQHF. In DNA form, the CDR3 reads TGTGCCTGGAGTGGAGGAGAGATCGACAATCAGCCCCAGCATTTT.

This chain links TRBV11-2 with TRBJ2-7, with 7 bases fitting TRBD2. The CDR3 runs 14 residues. Germline-derived CDR1 and CDR2 are SGHAT and FQNNGV. Losses at the gene ends were 8 bases for V and 7 bases for J; bases not matched to a gene: 14. The CDR3: CASGPEGGTGEQYF. CDR3 DNA sequence: TGTGCCAGCGGACCAGAGGGAGGGACGGGGGAGCAGTACTTC.

The rearrangement uses TRBV29-1 and TRBJ2-7; TRBD1 matches at 7 bases. Per germline, CDR1 SQVTM and CDR2 ANQGSEA. V shed 7 bases and J 3 bases; nucleotides not matched to a gene: 15. The CDR3 runs 15 residues. CDR3 sequence (DNA): TGCAGCGCTGAGGAGGCGACTACAGGGGACTACGAGCAGTACTTC. Translating it yields CSAEEATTGDYEQYF.

The V gene is TRBV12-1, the J gene TRBJ1-2; the tabulated D call, TRBD1, remains unverified against the DNA. TRBV12-1 represents a pseudogene. This CDR3 contains 16 residues. The CDR3 DNA reads as TGTGCCAGCAGCTTCCCCGGCCCCAGGCCAAACTATGGCTACACCTTC. It is translated as CASSFPGPRPNYGYTF.

The rearrangement links TRBV27 to TRBJ2-7, with 8 nucleotides matching TRBD2. The ends lost 5 bases at V and 6 bases at J; junction bases unmatched: 12. Germline V lookup: CDR1 MNHEY, CDR2 SMNVEV (reference sequence). The CDR3 totals 15 residues. DNA for the CDR3: TGTGCCAGCAGTGGGACTAGACCTTTTTGGGGCGAGCAGTACTTC. Translated, it gives CASSGTRPFWGEQYF.

This sequence joins TRBV7-8 and TRBJ1-2; unclear D gene. V shed 4 bases and J shed 4 bases, with 13 bases lying between them. CDR1 and CDR2 from the germline V gene are SGHVS and FQNEAQ. The CDR3 spans 14 residues. In DNA form, the CDR3 reads TGTGCCAGCAGCTATAGAGGAGAAACCTATGGCTACACCTTC. This gives the protein CASSYRGETYGYTF.

The rearrangement joins TRBV5-1 to TRBJ2-7; 9 bases line up with TRBD2. This CDR3 comprises 15 residues. Germline values: CDR1 SGHRS, CDR2 YFSETQ. J lost 4 bases, V lost 3 bases, and 8 bases had no gene match. CDR3 sequence (DNA): TGCGCCAGCAGCTCGAGCGGGAGGAACCATTACGAGCAGTACTTC. It encodes CASSSSGRNHYEQYF.

The chain links TRBV11-2 to TRBJ2-3, with TRBD1 identical over 7 bases. The CDR3 consists of 13 residues. V shed 5 bases, J shed 6 bases, and the junction held 5 bases outside the gene matches. The germline V gene encodes CDR1 SGHAT and CDR2 FQNNGV. CDR3 loop: CASSRDRDDTQYF. In nucleotides, the CDR3 is TGTGCCAGCAGCCGCGACAGGGACGATACGCAGTATTTT.

This rearrangement joins TRBV4-1 to TRBJ2-3; 7 bases line up with TRBD1. The CDR3 is 12 amino acids. Trimming removed 2 bases from V and 9 bases from J; junction bases left unmatched: 2. Looked up from germline, CDR1 is MGHRA and CDR2 is YSYEKL. Here the CDR3 DNA reads TGCGCCAGCAGCCAAATACAGGGGACGCAGTATTTT. Protein: CASSQIQGTQYF.

The rearrangement joins TRBV7-3 to TRBJ1-6, with D maybe TRBD1 (5 bases). Germline lookup yields CDR1 SGHTA and CDR2 FQGTGA. The CDR3 consists of 15 residues. Trimming left V 2 bases short and J 2 bases short, with 7 bases between. CDR3 sequence reads: CASSLGGAYNSPLHF. CDR3 DNA sequence: TGTGCCAGCAGCTTAGGGGGGGCCTATAATTCACCCCTCCACTTT.

The chain has TRBV2 and TRBJ2-5, with a possible D match to TRBD2 (5 bases). CDR3 size: 12 residues. The germline CDR1 and CDR2 sequences are SNHLY and FYNNEI. Trimming left V 6 bases short and J 3 bases short, with 8 bases between. The CDR3 here is CASRVGEETQYF. CDR3 sequence (DNA): TGTGCCAGCAGAGTGGGAGAAGAGACCCAGTACTTC.

This clone was observed once. The chain couples TRBV10-1 to TRBJ2-1, with a tentative D call TRBD2 (5 bases). Trimming left V 4 bases short and J 4 bases short, with 11 bases between. Germline V gene sequence: CDR1 WNHNN, CDR2 SYGVQD (reference sequence). This CDR3 region has 14 residues. The CDR3 loop is CASSGRESYNEQFF. The DNA of the CDR3 is TGCGCCAGCAGTGGCCGGGAATCATACAATGAGCAGTTCTTC.

The chain uses TRBV6-5 and TRBJ2-7, with 7 bases aligning to TRBD1. The CDR3 has 13 residues. The germline CDR1 and CDR2 sequences are MNHEY and SVGAGI. J was trimmed by 3 bases and V by 5 bases; bases with no gene match: 4. The CDR3 region is CASSPGTVYEQYF. In DNA form, the CDR3 reads TGTGCCAGCAGTCCCGGGACAGTCTACGAGCAGTACTTC.

V and J are TRBV14 and TRBJ1-2; 8 bases are shared with TRBD1. This CDR3 contains 12 residues. Trimming cost V 4 bases and J 5 bases; bases outside gene matches: 0. Germline loops: CDR1 SGHDN, CDR2 FVKESK. The CDR3 nucleotides read TGTGCCAGCAGCCGACAGGGGTATGGCTACACCTTC. Amino acid sequence: CASSRQGYGYTF. Combining the CDR3 with reference TRBV14 and TRBJ1-2 gives the whole variable domain EAGVTQFPSHSVIEKGQTVTLRCDPISGHDNLYWYRRVMGKEIKFLLHFVKESKQDESGMPNNRFLAERTGGTYSTLKVQPAELEDSGVYFCASSRQGYGYTFGSGTRLTVV.

This chain connects TRBV2 to TRBJ2-1, with TRBD1 identical over 8 bases. Germline V gene lookup returns CDR1 SNHLY and CDR2 FYNNEI. Germline trimming cut 9 bases from V and 0 bases from J; bases unmatched to any gene: 7. The CDR3 is 15 residues long. CDR3 amino acids: CASRRDRSSYNEQFF. Written as DNA, the CDR3 is TGTGCCAGTCGCCGGGACAGGAGCTCCTACAATGAGCAGTTCTTC.

This chain links TRBV7-6 with TRBJ2-1, with 7 bases matching TRBD2. This CDR3 contains 15 residues. The V segment lost 4 bases and the J segment 7 bases; nucleotides outside the gene matches: 10. Germline CDR1 reads SGHVS; CDR2 reads FNYEAQ. The CDR3 reads CASSSTIGGLNEQFF. CDR3 coding DNA: TGTGCCAGCAGCTCCACGATCGGGGGGTTAAATGAGCAGTTCTTC.

CDR3 DNA: TGTGCCAGCAGTATGGGACTAGCGGGAGCGGGTGAGCAGTTCTTC. This translates into CASSMGLAGAGEQFF. The chain combines TRBV27 with TRBJ2-1, with 14 bases matching TRBD2. The germline gives CDR1 MNHEY, CDR2 SMNVEV (reference sequence). The trim removed 5 bases at V and 9 bases at J, leaving 6 bases unmatched. This CDR3 spans 15 amino acids.

The genes are TRBV28 and TRBJ2-1, with 12 bases that match TRBD2. The V gene end was trimmed by 2 bases and the J gene end by 1 base; junction bases not matched to a gene: 9. The CDR3 has 19 residues. The germline V gene has CDR1 MDHEN and CDR2 SYDVKM. The CDR3 DNA sequence: TGTGCCAGCAGTTTACTTGCTAGCGGGAGGGTACGGTCCTACAATGAGCAGTTCTTC. Translation gives CASSLLASGRVRSYNEQFF.